The 24 T cell receptor beta chains reported below all come from one sample, sequenced in a study of shared T cell receptors in the human thymus. Clones were read by immunoSEQ multiplex PCR, and TCRdb kept only the in-frame ones, dropping some. The data contain almost 550,000 clones, 78% of them singletons. The same data also contributed to another study, on human thymus T cells.

Sequenced material: thymocytes. Source of these receptors: a boy under two years old with a congenital heart defect.

The chain joins TRBV29-1 to TRBJ2-6, with 11 nucleotides matching TRBD2. V was pared by 4 bases and J by 0 bases, with 5 bases of the junction left unmatched. The V gene's germline CDR1 is SQVTM and CDR2 ANQGSEA. The CDR3 consists of 17 residues. CDR3 loop: CSVGGTSGTSGANVLTF. As DNA, the CDR3 is TGCAGCGTTGGAGGGACTAGCGGAACCTCTGGGGCCAACGTCCTGACTTTC. Full variable domain (rest looked up from reference TRBV29-1 and TRBJ2-6): SAVISQKPSRDICQRGTSLTIQCQVDSQVTMMFWYRQQPGQSLTLIATANQGSEATYESGFVIDKFPISRPNLTFSTLTVSNMSPEDSSIYLCSVGGTSGTSGANVLTFGAGSRLTVL.

This clone came up once. The chain is built from TRBV5-4 and TRBJ1-1, with 7 bases fitting TRBD1. V was clipped by 4 bases and J by 0 bases; unmatched bases: 12. The germline CDR1 and CDR2 sequences are SGHNT and YYREEE (reference sequence). The CDR3 consists of 17 residues. The CDR3 reads CASSRELDRDMNTEAFF. As DNA, the CDR3 is TGTGCCAGCAGCCGAGAATTAGACAGGGATATGAACACTGAAGCTTTCTTT.

This chain connects TRBV5-6 to TRBJ2-7; TRBD1 might be the D (5 bases). CDR1 and CDR2 from the germline V gene are SGHDT and YYEEEE. CDR3 length equals 14 residues. The V end was cut by 3 bases, the J end by 0 bases, with 10 bases between. DNA for the CDR3: TGTGCCAGCAGCTATGCAGGGCGCTCCTACGAGCAGTACTTC. The encoded protein is CASSYAGRSYEQYF.

V and J are TRBV7-9 and TRBJ2-3, with 8 nucleotides matching TRBD2. This CDR3 is 15 amino acids long. Trimming took 0 bases from V and 4 from J; bases not matched to a gene: 3. Germline CDR1 reads SEHNR; CDR2 reads FQNEAQ (reference sequence). The CDR3: CASSLAQRGSDTQYF. The CDR3 DNA follows: TGTGCCAGCAGCTTAGCCCAGCGGGGGTCAGATACGCAGTATTTT.

The J gene is TRBJ2-7, the V gene TRBV7-8; TRBD2 might be the D (5 bases). The germline V gene has CDR1 SGHVS and CDR2 FQNEAQ. V was shortened by 5 bases and J by 1 base, with 9 bases between the two germline ends. The CDR3 has 13 amino acids. CDR3 sequence (DNA): TGTGCCAGCAGCCTCGGGATATCCTACGAGCAGTACTTC. It encodes CASSLGISYEQYF.

V usage is TRBV9 and J usage is TRBJ2-5; D not resolved. The CDR3 loop spans 15 amino acids. The V end lost 1 base, the J end lost 9 bases, and 19 bases lay between the germline ends. Per the germline V gene, CDR1 is SGDLS and CDR2 is YYNGEE. CDR3 sequence reads: CASSVRIETLSSQYF. In nucleotides, the CDR3 is TGTGCCAGCAGCGTACGGATCGAGACTCTCTCGTCCCAGTACTTC. Drawing the rest from reference TRBV9 and TRBJ2-5, the complete variable domain is DSGVTQTPKHLITATGQRVTLRCSPRSGDLSVYWYQQSLDQGLQFLIQYYNGEERAKGNILERFSAQQFPDLHSELNLSSLELGDSALYFCASSVRIETLSSQYFGPGTRLLVL.

The chain has TRBV9 and TRBJ1-2; D is uncertain. Germline V gives CDR1 SGDLS, CDR2 YYNGEE. V lost 2 bases, J lost 5 bases, and 10 bases lay in between. The CDR3 has 13 residues. The CDR3 is CASSVGLRYGYTF. The CDR3 DNA is TGTGCCAGCAGCGTCGGACTGAGATATGGCTACACCTTC.

The rearrangement links TRBV6-5 to TRBJ2-1; D may be TRBD2 (5 bases). V lost 8 bases, J lost 8 bases, and 19 bases lay in between. Germline-derived CDR1 and CDR2 are MNHEY and SVGAGI. CDR3 length: 14 residues. The CDR3, as DNA: TGTGCCAGCGCTAGAGTGACTACCCGGGATGAGCAGTTCTTC. This encodes CASARVTTRDEQFF.

The chain links TRBV15 to TRBJ2-1; TRBD2 matches 8 bases. Germline CDR1 is LNHNV and CDR2 is YYDKDF (reference sequence). V gave up 2 bases and J gave up 2 bases; unmatched junction bases: 8. This CDR3 contains 17 residues. The CDR3 protein is CATSRPLAGSTYNEQFF. The CDR3 nucleotides are TGTGCCACCAGCAGACCTCTAGCGGGCTCCACCTACAATGAGCAGTTCTTC.

The chain is built from TRBV27 and TRBJ1-1, with no clear D. V lost 6 bases to trimming and J lost 2 bases, with 10 bases between them. The CDR3 is 13 amino acids. Germline V gene lookup returns CDR1 MNHEY and CDR2 SMNVEV (reference sequence). CDR3 nucleotide sequence: TGTGCCAGCAGACGACACCGAAACACTGAAGCTTTCTTT. This sequence encodes CASRRHRNTEAFF.

This sequence joins TRBV27 and TRBJ1-1, with TRBD1 as a possible D gene (5 bases). Germline CDR1 and CDR2: MNHEY and SMNVEV (reference sequence). The CDR3 has 13 residues. Between the trimmed V and J ends, which lost 10 bases and 5 bases, there was a span of 17 bases. CDR3 sequence reads: CAIQVGGRTEAFF. In DNA, the CDR3 is TGTGCCATCCAAGTTGGGGGGAGGACTGAAGCTTTCTTT.

The chain recombines TRBV27 with TRBJ1-2, with D hard to call. Germline-derived CDR1 and CDR2 are MNHEY and SMNVEV (reference sequence). This CDR3 contains 14 residues. V was cut by 6 bases and J by 0 bases, with 11 bases left in between. The CDR3 reads CASRRGQSNYGYTF. In nucleotides, the CDR3 is TGTGCCAGCAGAAGAGGCCAATCTAACTATGGCTACACCTTC.

This clone appeared once. The genes are TRBV18 and TRBJ2-7, with TRBD2 matching over 7 bases. This CDR3 is 14 amino acids long. V shed 6 bases and J 0 bases; nucleotides not matched to a gene: 5. CDR1 is KGHSH, CDR2 LQKENI, per germline. In DNA, the CDR3 is TGTGCCAGCTCGCCCACTAGCGTCTCCTACGAGCAGTACTTC. Amino acids: CASSPTSVSYEQYF.

The sample holds one count of this clone. This chain links TRBV7-9 with TRBJ2-2; the match to TRBD2 covers 10 bases. This CDR3 is 19 amino acids long. The junction had 15 bases not matched to a gene; V was cut back by 1 base and J by 7 bases. The germline CDR1 and CDR2 sequences are SEHNR and FQNEAQ (reference sequence). CDR3 DNA: TGTGCCAGCAGCTTAGGCAGCGGGAGGGCCCTTGAGATAGTCGGGGAGCTGTTTTTT. Translation gives CASSLGSGRALEIVGELFF. Full variable domain (rest looked up from reference TRBV7-9 and TRBJ2-2): DTGVSQNPRHKITKRGQNVTFRCDPISEHNRLYWYRQTLGQGPEFLTYFQNEAQLEKSRLLSDRFSAERPKGSFSTLEIQRTEQGDSAMYLCASSLGSGRALEIVGELFFGEGSRLTVL.

This clone was seen more than once but under ten times. The CDR3, as DNA: TGTGCCAGCAGCCCCAATAGCGGGAACCTCTCCTACGAGCAGTACTTC. Its protein is CASSPNSGNLSYEQYF. The genes are TRBV11-2 and TRBJ2-7; TRBD2 aligns across 8 bases. The CDR3 sequence is 16 residues long. The V gene's germline CDR1 is SGHAT and CDR2 FQNNGV. The J segment lost 0 bases and the V segment lost 5 bases, leaving 9 bases of the junction unmatched.

The rearrangement links TRBV6-5 to TRBJ2-7, with 9 bases fitting TRBD1. Trimming removed 6 bases from V and 3 bases from J; junction bases left unmatched: 9. From germline, CDR1 is MNHEY and CDR2 SVGAGI. The CDR3 is 15 amino acids. The CDR3 DNA sequence: TGTGCCAGCAGCTATGGGACAGGGCCGATCTACGAGCAGTACTTC. Its translation is CASSYGTGPIYEQYF.

The chain couples TRBV10-3 to TRBJ2-1; D might be TRBD1 (6 bases). The CDR3 is 15 amino acids. Germline V gives CDR1 ENHRY, CDR2 SYGVKD. Trimming left V 3 bases short and J 1 base short, with 10 bases between. The CDR3 DNA follows: TGTGCCATCAGTGATGGGACAAGATCCTACAATGAGCAGTTCTTC. Its translation is CAISDGTRSYNEQFF.

The CDR3 DNA is TGTGCCAGCAGTTTCCTACTAGCGGGGCACTCTGGGGCCAACGTCCTGACTTTC. It yields the protein CASSFLLAGHSGANVLTF. The chain uses TRBV28 and TRBJ2-6; 10 nucleotides agree with TRBD2. The CDR3 runs 18 residues. Germline assignment: CDR1 MDHEN and CDR2 SYDVKM. V trimming: 3 bases; J trimming: 0 bases; junction bases outside the gene matches: 5.

This rearrangement joins TRBV4-3 to TRBJ2-3, with D perhaps matching TRBD1 (7 bases). V lost 1 base to trimming and J lost 5 bases, with 22 bases between them. Germline assignment: CDR1 LGHNA and CDR2 YSLEER. The CDR3 covers 18 residues. The CDR3 protein is CASSQAGDRMTAGDTQYF. The CDR3 coding sequence is TGCGCCAGCAGCCAAGCGGGGGACAGAATGACCGCAGGAGATACGCAGTATTTT.

This chain links TRBV19 with TRBJ2-7; D not resolved. The germline CDR1 and CDR2 sequences are LNHDA and SQIVND (reference sequence). Trimming removed 3 bases from V and 1 base from J, with 13 bases in between. The CDR3 contains 15 residues. CDR3 coding DNA: TGTGCCAGTAGTATCGCCCAAAGTAGTTCCTACGAGCAGTACTTC. Protein: CASSIAQSSSYEQYF.

V is TRBV2 and J is TRBJ2-2; 7 bases fit TRBD2. The CDR3 is 20 amino acids. The germline gives CDR1 SNHLY, CDR2 FYNNEI. Trimming removed 3 bases from V and 3 bases from J; junction bases left unmatched: 19. The CDR3 loop is CASSDMLREIRVGYTGELFF. CDR3 DNA: TGTGCCAGCAGTGACATGCTGCGGGAGATCCGGGTTGGTTACACCGGGGAGCTGTTTTTT. The entire variable domain, with the rest obtained from reference TRBV2 and TRBJ2-2, is as follows: EPEVTQTPSHQVTQMGQEVILRCVPISNHLYFYWYRQILGQKVEFLVSFYNNEISEKSEIFDDQFSVERPDGSNFTLKIRSTKLEDSAMYFCASSDMLREIRVGYTGELFFGEGSRLTVL.

The CDR3 protein is CASSLNRGRRYEQYF. CDR3 DNA: TGTGCCAGCAGTTTGAACAGGGGGCGCAGATACGAGCAGTACTTC. V and J are TRBV27 and TRBJ2-7, with 9 bases that match TRBD1. Looked up from germline, CDR1 is MNHEY and CDR2 is SMNVEV (reference sequence). With V trimmed by 3 bases and J by 4 bases, 7 bases remained unmatched. The CDR3 covers 15 residues.

On this clone: At the DNA level, this CDR3 is encoded by other sequences in the same sample as well. J is TRBJ2-7 and V is TRBV5-1; a possible D gene is TRBD1 (5 bases). The CDR3 contains 12 residues. Germline CDR1 reads SGHRS; CDR2 reads YFSETQ. The V end was cut by 0 bases, the J end by 6 bases, with 7 bases between. This chain's CDR3 is CASSLGGGEQYF. As DNA, the CDR3 is TGCGCCAGCAGCTTGGGGGGCGGCGAGCAGTACTTC.

The CDR3 nucleotides read TGTGCCAGCAGCATGAGGAGGCAGGAGGAGACCGGGGAGCTGTTTTTT. Amino acids: CASSMRRQEETGELFF. The rearrangement uses TRBV21-1 and TRBJ2-2; the table's D call, TRBD2, has no DNA check behind it. TRBV21-1 is an annotated pseudogene. CDR3 length: 16 amino acids.